The rows below give T cell receptor beta chains drawn from one sample of a study of T cells in Graves' hyperthyroidism and ophthalmopathy. Each CDR3 protein gets one entry after TCRdb re-called the multiplex PCR reads with MiXCR. This table holds around 600,000 distinct CDR3 sequences, 15% to 17% found once. The sequenced material came from blood. Receptors were obtained from a woman aged 30 to 39 with Graves' hyperthyroidism. The CDR3 runs from the conserved cysteine through the conserved F or W. D genes are given only for firm matches.

TRBV29-1,TRBJ1-2,-,CSVVGTDANYGYTF
TRBV20-1,TRBJ1-1,TRBD1,CSASLEGQDQNTEAFF
TRBV18,TRBJ2-7,TRBD1,CASSPTGQGRFEQYF
TRBV20-1,TRBJ2-7,TRBD2,CSARADSGAYEQYF
TRBV3-1,TRBJ2-1,-,CASSQDRRGSTYNEQFF
TRBV19,TRBJ2-7,TRBD2,CASSIDHGLAGEQYF
TRBV27,TRBJ2-4,-,CASSLGVAKNIQYF
TRBV27,TRBJ2-1,-,CASSLELGKKNEQFF
TRBV28,TRBJ2-1,-,CASSLLGVGQFF
TRBV19,TRBJ1-5,TRBD1,CASSDLKGDRENRNQPQHF
TRBV2,TRBJ1-5,-,CASSEPRAPGSRPQHF
TRBV3-1,TRBJ1-4,TRBD1,CASSQDGQGAEEKLFF
TRBV3-1,TRBJ2-3,-,CASSQGNPVGSDTQYF
TRBV4-1,TRBJ2-1,TRBD1,CASSQPNRGRFNEQFF
TRBV28,TRBJ1-5,-,CASRGPDQPQHF
TRBV9,TRBJ2-3,TRBD1,CASSVEQGASTDTQYF
TRBV5-1,TRBJ2-1,TRBD2,CASSLFSSGRIYNEQFF
TRBV7-2,TRBJ2-1,-,CASSLAGVPYNEQFF
TRBV28,TRBJ2-5,TRBD1,CASSELHRGLGETQYF
TRBV6-1,TRBJ2-1,-,CASRVLNPYNEQFF
TRBV10-3,TRBJ1-5,TRBD1,CAISETGENQPQHF
TRBV28,TRBJ2-7,-,CASSPGGTSSYEQYF
TRBV10-3,TRBJ2-7,-,CAISHEMVAGVYEQYF
TRBV12-3/TRBV12-4,TRBJ2-3,TRBD2,CASSQLAGEADTQYF
TRBV5-1,TRBJ1-1,-,CASRGGSSNTEAFF
TRBV9,TRBJ2-2,-,CASSVMNTGELFF
TRBV4-1,TRBJ1-1,-,CASSQDSTTTEAFF
TRBV19,TRBJ1-6,TRBD1,CASSGQGSNSPLHF
TRBV27,TRBJ2-1,TRBD2,CASSLSGTSGPLGQFF
TRBV20-1,TRBJ2-7,TRBD1,CSAKTGGPYEQYF
TRBV12-3/TRBV12-4,TRBJ2-7,TRBD2,CASSFGSGRSPPIEQYF
TRBV15,TRBJ2-7,-,CATSRETQADYEQYF
TRBV6-2/TRBV6-3,TRBJ2-3,TRBD2,CASSYRTSGSTDTQYF
TRBV12-3/TRBV12-4,TRBJ2-1,-,CASSKRTVNEQFF
TRBV28,TRBJ2-1,-,CASSSWGPPHEQFF
TRBV19,TRBJ2-1,TRBD2,CASSDFPGLAGTNEQFF
TRBV2,TRBJ2-5,-,CASSDNQETQYF